These 10 T cell receptor beta chains were all obtained from the same sample, sequenced in a study of blood T cell repertoires in COVID-19 (TCRdb year 2020). Library preparation employed the immunoSEQ multiplex PCR assay. TCRdb provides this immuneACCESS table in a form limited to in-frame rearrangements. Some clones are lacking; in checked studies, under half of them reflect an unresolved V gene, and why the rest are absent is not known. The sample table contains 200,000 to 250,000 clones; only one count was recorded for 90% to 95% of them. The biggest ten clones account for about 0.8% of the sample. The sequencing input was peripheral blood. These receptors all come from a man aged 55 to 70 with COVID-19, enrolled during active disease.

J is TRBJ2-1 and V is TRBV5-1; D is possibly TRBD2 (5 bases). CDR1 and CDR2 from the germline V gene are SGHRS and YFSETQ. The CDR3 is 13 amino acids. V lost 1 base and J 6 bases, leaving 8 bases between the germline ends. The CDR3 region is CASSLLGVNEQFF. The CDR3, as DNA: TGCGCCAGCAGCTTGCTCGGGGTCAATGAGCAGTTCTTC.

The gene calls are TRBV29-1 and TRBJ1-2, with TRBD1 matching over 7 bases. The CDR3 extends over 13 amino acids. Germline V gives CDR1 SQVTM, CDR2 ANQGSEA. V shed 6 bases and J 3 bases; nucleotides not matched to a gene: 7. CDR3 sequence (DNA): TGCAGCGTCCCCGGACAGGCGGACTATGGCTACACCTTC. Translation gives CSVPGQADYGYTF.

The chain uses TRBV19 and TRBJ1-2; D may be TRBD1 (6 bases). The V and J ends lost 5 bases and 7 bases respectively, with 14 bases between them. Germline CDR1 LNHDA, CDR2 SQIVND (reference sequence). This CDR3 is built from 13 residues. The CDR3 DNA reads as TGTGCCAGTAGTCCTGCCGGGGGGGCTGGCTACACCTTC. Amino acids: CASSPAGGAGYTF.

V and J are TRBV7-2 and TRBJ2-3, with D possibly TRBD2 on 6 matching bases. CDR1 and CDR2 (germline): SGHTA, FQGNSA. This CDR3 contains 15 residues. V lost 2 bases and J lost 2, with 11 bases in between. The CDR3 coding sequence is TGTGCCAGCAGCTTACAAAGCGGGCCCACAGATACGCAGTATTTT. It is translated as CASSLQSGPTDTQYF.

V is TRBV7-9 and J is TRBJ1-2; the D is unclear. The V and J ends lost 1 base and 8 bases respectively, with 14 bases between them. This CDR3 region has 14 residues. The germline V gene has CDR1 SEHNR and CDR2 FQNEAQ (reference sequence). The CDR3 DNA reads TGTGCCAGCAGCTTAGAAGCCCCGGGCGGGGGCTACACCTTC. This sequence encodes CASSLEAPGGGYTF.

The gene calls are TRBV6-1 and TRBJ1-1, with TRBD1 matching 7 bases. The V gene end was trimmed by 5 bases and the J gene end by 8 bases; junction bases not matched to a gene: 11. This CDR3 spans 14 amino acids. CDR1 and CDR2 (germline): MNHNS, SASEGT. The CDR3 coding sequence is TGTGCCAGCAGTCCCGGGCACAGGGGAAGCGAAGCTTTCTTT. Amino acid sequence: CASSPGHRGSEAFF.

The chain uses TRBV30 and TRBJ1-1; D ambiguous. Looked up from germline, CDR1 is GTSNPN and CDR2 is SVGIG (reference sequence). The CDR3 extends over 17 amino acids. The V end was cut by 3 bases, the J end by 1 base, with 21 bases between. The CDR3 DNA reads TGTGCCTGGAGCTGGTCTCCCCTTCCCCAGGAGAACACTGAAGCTTTCTTT. This encodes CAWSWSPLPQENTEAFF.

This sequence joins TRBV7-2 and TRBJ2-3; 7 nucleotides line up with TRBD2. From germline, CDR1 is SGHTA and CDR2 FQGNSA. The CDR3 loop spans 13 amino acids. Trimming cost V 7 bases and J 5 bases; bases outside gene matches: 6. The CDR3 reads CASTRTRQDTQYF. CDR3 DNA: TGTGCCAGCACCCGGACTAGACAAGATACGCAGTATTTT.

The genes are TRBV18 and TRBJ2-1, with 7 nucleotides matching TRBD1. The V gene's germline CDR1 is KGHSH and CDR2 LQKENI. The CDR3 covers 15 residues. The trim removed 3 bases at V and 2 bases at J, leaving 4 bases unmatched. The CDR3 DNA reads as TGTGCCAGCTCACCGGGACAGAAGACCTACAATGAGCAGTTCTTC. Protein: CASSPGQKTYNEQFF.

The J gene is TRBJ1-1, the V gene TRBV28; 8 bases are shared with TRBD1. Per germline, CDR1 MDHEN and CDR2 SYDVKM. Losses at the gene ends were 8 bases for V and 2 bases for J; bases not matched to a gene: 7. The CDR3 has 14 residues. The CDR3 is CASLYRGLNTEAFF. CDR3 DNA: TGTGCCAGCCTTTACAGGGGGTTAAACACTGAAGCTTTCTTT.